This T cell receptor (beta chain) originates from a study of identical twins (dated by TCRdb to 2015 to 2016). Study-level background: To test whether fetal clonotypes persist, this study deep-sequenced TCR alpha and beta repertoires from monozygotic twins, from unrelated adults of various ages, and from cord blood. Replicate twin experiments were performed at different times using different library preparation protocols to rule out contamination.

The CDR3, from cysteine to phenylalanine, totals 15 residues. Kept here is only the CDR3 DNA, which spans 45 bases and is read in frame from base 1. V has 6 bases trimmed and J has 3 bases trimmed; junction bases matching no gene number 8. The investigation overall reported the following: Compared with coincidental sharing between unrelated individuals, out-of-frame TCR alpha sequences shared between twins showed an excess of sequences with low generation probability. Because the same donors could not be followed over many years, conclusions were based on cross-sectional statistical analysis. Recombination models systematically underestimated out-of-frame TCR alpha sharing in monozygotic twins but agreed with sharing between unrelated individuals. Excess twin sharing in beta out-of-frame sequences was weaker because fewer shared sequences lowered the signal-to-noise ratio. Fewer insertions were carried by abundant cord blood beta clonotypes, a similar but weaker trend appeared in young adult naive repertoires, and no such trend appeared in memory repertoires. Zero-insertion analyses could be partly confounded by invariant T cells such as MAIT and iNKT, though diverse VJ usage argued against such confounding for most clonotypes.

Libraries were prepared through 5' RACE. TCRdb lists the instrument as Illumina HiSeq 2000. A universal primer binding site was added through template switching, and the final cDNA carried a unique molecular identifier so that TCR cDNA molecules could be counted accurately. Specific primers in the conserved constant-segment region were used to synthesize first-strand cDNA for TCR alpha and beta chains. To control for contamination, every cDNA library was double barcoded, receiving both a SMART-Mk sample barcode and Illumina barcodes. Two successive PCR steps introduced TruSeq adapter sequences along with Illumina sample barcodes. The TCR alpha and beta cDNA libraries were sequenced on the Illumina HiSeq platform using custom primers. The authors processed their data as follows. Unique molecular identifiers were extracted from raw reads with MiGEC, and CDR3 positions were determined with MiXCR. Recombination models were inferred per individual with the repgenHMM and IGoR tools using an EM algorithm. The analysis of shared clonotypes was done with the tcR package in R, with sharing normalized by the product of cloneset sizes. To study raw recombination free of thymic and clonal selection effects, out-of-frame nonproductive sequences were analyzed. TCRdb's own reprocessing of the public reads used fastp at Q25 and MiXCR and kept productive beta chains. Here each entry gathers all rows of one CDR3 protein and keeps the most common genes and DNA. These V and J calls rely on TCRdb rather than the paper's analysis. The sample table lists 1.5 million to 2 million distinct CDR3 sequences, less than 40% of them with a count of one. Of the sample, less than 0.35% falls within the top ten clones.

Every donor was a healthy Caucasian. Note on this clonotype: Its cognate antigen has yet to be identified. Qualities for individual bases were not recorded, and no much larger clone is one base off.

Recombination linked TRBV12-3 or TRBV12-4 to TRBJ1-5; TRBD1 agrees with 7 junctional bases. The source material was cord blood. This clonotype was obtained from a newborn girl in good health. The CDR3 protein sequence reads: CASRRGQVLNQPQHF. The DNA sequence is as follows: TGTGCCAGCAGGCGCGGACAGGTCCTCAATCAGCCCCAGCATTTT.